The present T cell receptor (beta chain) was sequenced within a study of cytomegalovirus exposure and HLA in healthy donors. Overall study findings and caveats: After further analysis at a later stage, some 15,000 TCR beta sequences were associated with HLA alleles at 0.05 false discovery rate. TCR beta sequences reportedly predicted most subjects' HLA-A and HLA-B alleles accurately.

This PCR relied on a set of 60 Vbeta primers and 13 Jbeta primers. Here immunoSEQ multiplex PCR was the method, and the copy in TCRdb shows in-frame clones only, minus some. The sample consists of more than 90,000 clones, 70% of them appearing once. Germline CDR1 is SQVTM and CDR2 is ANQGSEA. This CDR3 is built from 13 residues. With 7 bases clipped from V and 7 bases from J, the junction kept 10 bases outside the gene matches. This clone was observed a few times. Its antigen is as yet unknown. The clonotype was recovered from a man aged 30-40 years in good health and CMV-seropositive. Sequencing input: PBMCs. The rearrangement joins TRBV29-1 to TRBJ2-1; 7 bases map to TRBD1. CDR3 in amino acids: CSATDRAKNEQFF. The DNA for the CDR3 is TGCAGCGCAACTGACAGGGCTAAGAATGAGCAGTTCTTC.